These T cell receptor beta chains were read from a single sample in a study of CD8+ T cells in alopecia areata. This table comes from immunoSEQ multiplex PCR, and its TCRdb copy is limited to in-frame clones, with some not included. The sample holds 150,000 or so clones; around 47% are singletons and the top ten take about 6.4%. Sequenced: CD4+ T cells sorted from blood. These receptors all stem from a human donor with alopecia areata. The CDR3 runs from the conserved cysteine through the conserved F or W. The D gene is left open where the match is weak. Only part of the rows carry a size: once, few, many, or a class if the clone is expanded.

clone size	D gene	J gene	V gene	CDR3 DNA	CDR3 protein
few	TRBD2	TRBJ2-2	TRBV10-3	TGTGCCATCAGATTAGCGGGAGATACCGGGGAGCTGTTTTTT	CAIRLAGDTGELFF
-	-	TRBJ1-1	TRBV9	TGTGCCAGCAGCCTATCCCAATACAGGGTAGGGTACACTGAAGCTTTCTTT	CASSLSQYRVGYTEAFF
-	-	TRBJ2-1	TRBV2	TGTGCCAGCACTAGGACAGCCTACAATGAGCAGTTCTTC	CASTRTAYNEQFF
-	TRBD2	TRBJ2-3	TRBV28	TGTGCCAGCAGTTTCCAACCCGCGGGGGGAGATACGCAGTATTTT	CASSFQPAGGDTQYF
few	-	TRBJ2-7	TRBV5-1	TGCGCCAGCATCGGGGACTACGAGCAGTACTTC	CASIGDYEQYF
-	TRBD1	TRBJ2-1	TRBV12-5	TGTGCTAGTGGCCCCTACAGGGGCTATGAGCAGTTCTTC	CASGPYRGYEQFF
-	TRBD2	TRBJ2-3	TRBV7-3	TGTGCCAGCAGTAATAGCGGGAGCTCCGCGGGCACAGATACGCAGTATTTT	CASSNSGSSAGTDTQYF
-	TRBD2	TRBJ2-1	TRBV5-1	TGCGCCAGCAGTCCCGGGGGACTAGACATGAATGAGCAGTTCTTC	CASSPGGLDMNEQFF
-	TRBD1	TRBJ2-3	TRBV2	TGTGCCAGCGGACAGGGACAGGTGGATACGCAGTATTTT	CASGQGQVDTQYF
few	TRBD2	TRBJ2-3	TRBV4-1	TGCGCCAGCAGCCAAGATCCAAGTAGGGAGGGGTCGTACACAGATACGCAGTATTTT	CASSQDPSREGSYTDTQYF
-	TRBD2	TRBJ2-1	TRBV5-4	TGTGCCAGCAGCGTGGGACTAATGAAGTCCTACAATGAGCAGTTCTTC	CASSVGLMKSYNEQFF
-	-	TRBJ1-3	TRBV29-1	TGCAGCGTAAACTCTGGAAACACCATATATTTT	CSVNSGNTIYF
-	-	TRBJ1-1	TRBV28	TGTGCCAGCAGTTTCGGGATTGAAGCTTTCTTT	CASSFGIEAFF
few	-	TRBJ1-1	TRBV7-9	TGTGCCAGCAGCTTTAGGACGAACACTGAAGCTTTCTTT	CASSFRTNTEAFF
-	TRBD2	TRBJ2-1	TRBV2	TGTGCCAGCAGTGAACCTAGCGGGATATTTGAGCAGTTCTTC	CASSEPSGIFEQFF
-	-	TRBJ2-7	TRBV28	TGTGCCACCGGGACCTCCTACGAGCAGTACTTC	CATGTSYEQYF
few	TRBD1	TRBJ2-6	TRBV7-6	TGTGCCAGCAGCTTAGGGGACAGCCGCTCTGGGGCCAACGTCCTGACTTTC	CASSLGDSRSGANVLTF
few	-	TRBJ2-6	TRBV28	TGTGCCAGCAGTCTTCCTTTATCCCCTGGGGCCAACGTCCTGACTTTC	CASSLPLSPGANVLTF
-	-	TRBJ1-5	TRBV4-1	TGCGCCAGCAGCCATGTTGACGGCCGCCTCAATCAGCCCCAGCATTTT	CASSHVDGRLNQPQHF
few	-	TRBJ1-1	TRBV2	TGTGCCAGCAAAGTGAACACTGAAGCTTTCTTT	CASKVNTEAFF
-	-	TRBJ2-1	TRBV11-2	TGTGCCAGCAGCTTATCAGCGGGCAAGTCCTACAATGAGCAGTTCTTC	CASSLSAGKSYNEQFF
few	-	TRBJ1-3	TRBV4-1	TGCGCCAGCAGCCAAGATGGAGGGATATATTTT	CASSQDGGIYF
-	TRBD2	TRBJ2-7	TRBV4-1	TGCGCCAGCAGCCAAGATCTGCCTAGCGGGATAAGTTACGAGCAGTACTTC	CASSQDLPSGISYEQYF
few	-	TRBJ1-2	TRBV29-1	TGCAGCGTGGAGGACAGTTCTAACTATGGCTACACCTTC	CSVEDSSNYGYTF
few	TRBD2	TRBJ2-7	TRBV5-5	TGTGCCAGCAGCTTCGGACTAGCGGAATTCTACGAGCAGTACTTC	CASSFGLAEFYEQYF
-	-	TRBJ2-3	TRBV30	TGTGCCTGGATCTTAGCGCCAACCACAGATACGCAGTATTTT	CAWILAPTTDTQYF